This TCR beta chain emerged from a study of blood T cell repertoires in COVID-19. About the research overall: Sites in the United States, Italy and Spain provided acute and convalescent COVID-19 samples. PBMCs, B-cell-depleted T cells, or T cells provided the cDNA or gDNA that made up the material.

The CDR3 spans 15 residues. Germline V gene lookup returns CDR1 MNHEY and CDR2 SMNVEV (reference sequence). V lost 0 bases and J 1 base, leaving 9 bases between the germline ends. Per the authors' pipeline: Estimated nucleated cell counts came from reference gene primer amplification. Profiling relied on immunoSEQ multiplex PCR, and the TCRdb table lists in-frame clones only, not all of them. V, J and clone size were drawn from that table, and D and trimming were deduced from the DNA. In the table there are some 69,000 clones, about 82% of which are singletons. The receptor was isolated from a woman aged 60-75 years with acute or convalescent COVID-19. The specimen sequenced was peripheral blood. The chain employs TRBV27 and TRBJ1-1; D is perhaps TRBD1 (6 bases). The chain's CDR3 is CASSLSGASNTEAFF. CDR3 nucleotide sequence: TGTGCCAGCAGTTTATCGGGGGCGTCGAACACTGAAGCTTTCTTT.